This is a list of T cell receptor beta chains from one sample in a study of T-cell memory formation after mild COVID-19. TCRdb passed the 5' RACE reads through MiXCR, listing each CDR3 protein once. This sample yields around 300,000 distinct CDR3 sequences, of which 10% to 15% are seen a single time; about a fifth belongs to the top ten. The source material was PBMCs or a T cell subset sorted from them (not recorded which). These receptors all come from a man younger than 35 who had mild COVID-19 (a few samples of this study predate the infection). Cell type and time point are not known. Both conserved end residues are part of each CDR3. A D gene is named only where the DNA matches it firmly. Rows give clone size only sometimes, using once, few, many, or a class for an expanded clone.

>TRBJ2-3|TRBD2|.|TRBV20-1
TGTAGTGCACAGACGGGGGGGCCAGATACGCAGTATTTT
CSAQTGGPDTQYF
>TRBJ2-5|.|few|TRBV4-2
TGTGCCAGCAGCCAAGATCTTGGGGGGTGGGAGACCCAGTACTTC
CASSQDLGGWETQYF
>TRBJ2-5|.|.|TRBV7-9
TGTGCCAGCAGTTCGAAAACCCAGTACTTC
CASSSKTQYF
>TRBJ2-1|.|few|TRBV4-1
TGCGCCAGCAGCCAAGAACGGGTTAAAGGGGCAAATGAGCAGTTCTTC
CASSQERVKGANEQFF
>TRBJ1-5|.|.|TRBV20-1
TGCAGTGCTAGAGGCCTAATAGACTATAGCAATCAGCCCCAGCATTTT
CSARGLIDYSNQPQHF
>TRBJ1-1|.|few|TRBV7-3
TGTGCCAGCAGCTTAATGGGGGCTCCCCAGGCTTTCTTT
CASSLMGAPQAFF
>TRBJ2-3|TRBD1|.|TRBV29-1
TGCAGCGCCCCCGGGACAGGGGCAGATACGCAGTATTTT
CSAPGTGADTQYF
>TRBJ2-7|TRBD2|few|TRBV27
TGTGCCAGCAGTCACATTTCTGCGGGGGGGTCCTACGAGCAGTACTTC
CASSHISAGGSYEQYF
>TRBJ1-1|.|once|TRBV4-3
TGCGCCAGCAGCCAAGTGCCTCTCCCCCTGGTAGCCACGGGGCAGGGAGAGAACACTGAAGCTTTCTTT
CASSQVPLPLVATGQGENTEAFF
>TRBJ1-2|.|.|TRBV15
TGTGCCACCAGCAGAGATGGCGGGGCTTCGGGCTACACCTTC
CATSRDGGASGYTF
>TRBJ2-5|.|.|TRBV7-3
TGTGCCAGCAGCATCCGGGACCAAGAGACCCAGTACTTC
CASSIRDQETQYF
>TRBJ1-1|TRBD1|.|TRBV20-1
TGCAGTGCTAGGGGCCTAGGACAGGGCAGAACTGAAGCTTTCTTT
CSARGLGQGRTEAFF
>TRBJ1-5|TRBD1|many|TRBV24-1
TGTGCCACCAGTGATTTCAAGCCCAAGACAGGGGACAATCAGCCCCAGCATTTT
CATSDFKPKTGDNQPQHF
>TRBJ2-2|TRBD1|many|TRBV5-1
TGCGCCAGCAGCTGGACAGGGGACACCGGGGAGCTGTTTTTT
CASSWTGDTGELFF
>TRBJ1-2|.|.|TRBV24-1
TGTGCCACCAGCCTCACTGAGAACTATGGCTACACCTTC
CATSLTENYGYTF
>TRBJ2-6|.|few|TRBV6-1
TGTGCCAGCAGTCTACAAAGATCTGGGGCCAACGTCCTGACTTTC
CASSLQRSGANVLTF
>TRBJ2-3|TRBD2|few|TRBV6-5
TGTGCCAGCAGTCCCCCGGGGGGGCCGGGCACAGATACGCAGTATTTT
CASSPPGGPGTDTQYF
>TRBJ2-2|.|.|TRBV5-5
TGTGCCAGCAGGATCGACGGCAACACCGGGGAGCTGTTTTTT
CASRIDGNTGELFF
>TRBJ2-2|.|few|TRBV19
TGTGCCAGTAGTGATCATTTCACCGGGGAGCTGTTTTTT
CASSDHFTGELFF
>TRBJ1-1|.|.|TRBV20-1
TGCAGTGCAAGACTTGGGGGACCGAACACTGAAGCTTTCTTT
CSARLGGPNTEAFF
>TRBJ2-7|TRBD1|few|TRBV4-2
TGTGCCAGCAGCCCCATTCTTGACAGGGGCGAGCAGTACTTC
CASSPILDRGEQYF
>TRBJ1-2|.|.|TRBV5-6
TGTGCCAGCAGCTTTGGGGGAGGCTACACCTTC
CASSFGGGYTF
>TRBJ1-2|.|.|TRBV18
TGTGCCAGCTCACCGACACTGGGGGGCTACACCTTC
CASSPTLGGYTF
>TRBJ2-5|TRBD2|many|TRBV5-4
TGTGCCAGCAGCCAGACTAGCGGGCCAGAGACCCAGTACTTC
CASSQTSGPETQYF
>TRBJ2-7|.|.|TRBV7-2
TGTGCCAGCAGCTTAGGATCAGGGCCCGGGTACGAGCAGTACTTC
CASSLGSGPGYEQYF
>TRBJ2-3|.|.|TRBV7-8
TGTGCCAGCAGCCCGCCCAGGGGACGCTCAGATACGCAGTATTTT
CASSPPRGRSDTQYF
>TRBJ2-2|.|many|TRBV5-1
TGTGCCAGCAGCTTAGGCAGGGACACCGGGGAGCTGTTTTTT
CASSLGRDTGELFF
>TRBJ1-1|TRBD1|.|TRBV7-2
TGTGCCAGCAGCTTAGGAGCCCCGGGACAGGGAACAGCTTTCTTT
CASSLGAPGQGTAFF
>TRBJ2-5|TRBD1|.|TRBV11-2
TGTGCCAGCAGCTCAGGGGGCCGGGTGGCCCAGTACTTC
CASSSGGRVAQYF
>TRBJ1-3|.|few|TRBV6-5
TGTGCCAGCAGTTACTCAGGACCAGGCCCTGGAAACACCATATATTTT
CASSYSGPGPGNTIYF
>TRBJ1-6|TRBD1|.|TRBV20-1
TGCAGTGCTAGAGACTCGTACAGGGGGCTTTCACCCCTCCACTTT
CSARDSYRGLSPLHF
>TRBJ2-3|.|many|TRBV6-5
TGTGCCAGCAGACTGGGCGGTAGCCCAGATACGCAGTATTTT
CASRLGGSPDTQYF
>TRBJ2-7|.|few|TRBV27
TGTGCCAGCAGTTTATCGCGGACAGCCTACGAGCAGTACTTC
CASSLSRTAYEQYF
>TRBJ2-1|.|few|TRBV27
TGTGCCAGCAGTTTTGTGGGGCTCAGCTCCTACAATGAGCAGTTCTTC
CASSFVGLSSYNEQFF
>TRBJ2-3|.|few|TRBV11-3
TGTGCCAGCACCGAACGGGGAGGAGATACGCAGTATTTT
CASTERGGDTQYF
>TRBJ2-5|.|few|TRBV4-1
TGCGCCAGCAGCCCGGCCGGCGGGCGCGGGGACATAAGGGAGACCCAGTACTTC
CASSPAGGRGDIRETQYF
>TRBJ2-5|.|few|TRBV6-2/TRBV6-3
TGTGCCAGCAGGACCCGCCAAGAGACCCAGTACTTC
CASRTRQETQYF
>TRBJ2-1|.|many|TRBV9
TGTGCCAGCAGCGTAGCTGGATGGGACAATGAGCAGTTCTTC
CASSVAGWDNEQFF
>TRBJ2-3|TRBD1|many|TRBV6-5
TGTGCCAGCAGTTACTCGACAGGGAGTGGCACAGATACGCAGTATTTT
CASSYSTGSGTDTQYF
>TRBJ1-1|.|.|TRBV5-1
TGCGCCAGCAGATTTAGACAGGCGAACACTGAAGCTTTCTTT
CASRFRQANTEAFF
>TRBJ2-5|.|many|TRBV4-1
TGCGCCAGCAGCCGAGACAGGACCCAGTACTTC
CASSRDRTQYF
>TRBJ2-3|.|few|TRBV7-3
TGTGCCAGCAGCTTACGGCCGTCTAGCACAGATACGCAGTATTTT
CASSLRPSSTDTQYF
>TRBJ1-1|.|.|TRBV20-1
TGCAGTGCTGCGGGGGATATCACTGAAGCTTTCTTT
CSAAGDITEAFF
>TRBJ2-6|TRBD1|.|TRBV20-1
TGCAGTGCACGAAACCTATGGGACAGGACGCCTAGCTCTGGGGCCAACGTCCTGACTTTC
CSARNLWDRTPSSGANVLTF
>TRBJ1-2|TRBD1|few|TRBV5-1
TGCGCCAGCAGCTTCGGGACAGGGGGCTTTGATGGCTACACCTTC
CASSFGTGGFDGYTF
>TRBJ1-5|.|.|TRBV20-1
TGCAGTGCTAGAGATAGAAGAACAGGTGGTCTGGGGCAGCCCCAGCATTTT
CSARDRRTGGLGQPQHF
>TRBJ1-1|.|.|TRBV4-3
TGCGCCAGCAGCCAAGAGTCGGCCGTCGGGGGTGGTGAGGCTTTCTTT
CASSQESAVGGGEAFF
>TRBJ2-3|TRBD1|.|TRBV11-2
TGTGCCAGCAGCCATACCCAGGGGGCAGATACGCAGTATTTT
CASSHTQGADTQYF
>TRBJ2-5|.|few|TRBV18
TGTGCCAGCTCACCCATGGTAGACCAAGAGACCCAGTACTTC
CASSPMVDQETQYF
>TRBJ2-3|.|.|TRBV7-6
TGTGCCAGCAGTTTCAGGGTGAGCACAGATACGCAGTATTTT
CASSFRVSTDTQYF
>TRBJ2-3|.|many|TRBV20-1
TGCAGTGCTAGTTGGCTAGCAGTAAGGTCTAGCACAGATACGCAGTATTTT
CSASWLAVRSSTDTQYF
>TRBJ2-7|TRBD1|.|TRBV12-3/TRBV12-4
TGTGCCAGCAGTTTAGGGCAGGGGGCAGAGGAGCAGTACTTC
CASSLGQGAEEQYF
>TRBJ2-3|.|.|TRBV7-2
TGTGCCAGCAGCCGACGAGGGTCCACAGATACGCAGTATTTT
CASSRRGSTDTQYF